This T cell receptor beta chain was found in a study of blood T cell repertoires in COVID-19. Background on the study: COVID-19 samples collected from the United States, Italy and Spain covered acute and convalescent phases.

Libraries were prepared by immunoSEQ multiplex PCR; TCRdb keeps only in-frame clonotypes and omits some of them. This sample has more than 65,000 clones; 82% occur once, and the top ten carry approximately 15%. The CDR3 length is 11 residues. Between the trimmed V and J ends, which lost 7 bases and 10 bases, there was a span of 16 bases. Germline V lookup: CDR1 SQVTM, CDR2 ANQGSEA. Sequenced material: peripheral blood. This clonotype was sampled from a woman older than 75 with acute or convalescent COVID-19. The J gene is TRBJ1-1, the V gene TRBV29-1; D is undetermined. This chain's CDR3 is CSDGRGWGAFF. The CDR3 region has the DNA TGCAGCGACGGACGGGGTTGGGGAGCTTTCTTT.